The subject of this entry is one TCR beta chain. This sample stems from a study of shared clonotypes between healthy human individuals. Libraries were prepared by immunoSEQ multiplex PCR; TCRdb keeps only in-frame clonotypes and omits some of them. Among roughly 1 million clones listed, about 80% were seen once. The J segment lost 2 bases and the V segment lost 2 bases, leaving 16 bases of the junction unmatched. CDR3 length equals 19 residues. The germline CDR1 and CDR2 sequences are SGHNT and YYREEE (reference sequence). Sequencing was performed on memory CD4+ T cells sorted from blood. Subset specified: CD45RA-negative fraction. The rearrangement links TRBV5-4 to TRBJ2-3; 8 nucleotides agree with TRBD2. This clonotype originated in a man between 18 and 35 years old in good health. CDR3 loop: CASSLPRAGAGSNTDTQYF. The CDR3 nucleotides are TGTGCCAGCAGCTTACCAAGAGCGGGAGCCGGCTCTAACACAGATACGCAGTATTTT.